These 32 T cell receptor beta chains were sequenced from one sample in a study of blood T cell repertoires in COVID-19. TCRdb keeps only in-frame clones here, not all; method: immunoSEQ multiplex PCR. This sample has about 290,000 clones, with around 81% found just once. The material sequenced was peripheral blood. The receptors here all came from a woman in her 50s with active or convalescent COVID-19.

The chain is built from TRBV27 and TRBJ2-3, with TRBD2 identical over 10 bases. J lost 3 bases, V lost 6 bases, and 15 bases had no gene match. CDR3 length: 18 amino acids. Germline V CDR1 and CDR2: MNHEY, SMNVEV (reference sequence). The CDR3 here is CASSSRTSGAGRTDTQYF. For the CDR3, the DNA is TGTGCCAGCAGCTCCCGGACTAGCGGCGCGGGGAGGACAGATACGCAGTATTTT.

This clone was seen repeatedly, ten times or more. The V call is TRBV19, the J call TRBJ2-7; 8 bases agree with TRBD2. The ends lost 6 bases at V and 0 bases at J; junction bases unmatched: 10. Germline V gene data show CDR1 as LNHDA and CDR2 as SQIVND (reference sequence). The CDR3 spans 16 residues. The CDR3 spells CASSISGMDGSYEQYF. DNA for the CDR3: TGTGCCAGTAGCATTAGCGGGATGGACGGCTCCTACGAGCAGTACTTC.

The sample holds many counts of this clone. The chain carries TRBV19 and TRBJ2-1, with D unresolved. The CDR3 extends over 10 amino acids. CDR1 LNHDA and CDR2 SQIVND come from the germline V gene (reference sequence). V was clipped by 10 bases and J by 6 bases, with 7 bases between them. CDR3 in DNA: TGTGCCACCCTAGGCAATGAGCAGTTCTTC. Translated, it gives CATLGNEQFF.

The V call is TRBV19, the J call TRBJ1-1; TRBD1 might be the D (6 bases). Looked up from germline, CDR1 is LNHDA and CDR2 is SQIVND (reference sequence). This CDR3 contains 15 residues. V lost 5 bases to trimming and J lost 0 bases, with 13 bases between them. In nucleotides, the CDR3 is TGTGCCAGTAGTCCCACAGGGATCCTGAACACTGAAGCTTTCTTT. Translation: CASSPTGILNTEAFF.

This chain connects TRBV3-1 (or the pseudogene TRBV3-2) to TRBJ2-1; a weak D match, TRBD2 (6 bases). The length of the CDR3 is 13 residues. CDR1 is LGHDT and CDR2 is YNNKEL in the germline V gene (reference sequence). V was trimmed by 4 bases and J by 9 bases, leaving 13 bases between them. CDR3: CASSPNWEAEQFF. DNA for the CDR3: TGTGCCAGCAGCCCTAACTGGGAGGCTGAGCAGTTCTTC.

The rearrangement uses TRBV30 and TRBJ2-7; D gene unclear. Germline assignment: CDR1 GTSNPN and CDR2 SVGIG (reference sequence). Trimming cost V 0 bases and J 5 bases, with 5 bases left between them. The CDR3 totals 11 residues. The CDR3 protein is CAWSVLHEQYF. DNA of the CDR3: TGTGCCTGGAGTGTACTCCACGAGCAGTACTTC.

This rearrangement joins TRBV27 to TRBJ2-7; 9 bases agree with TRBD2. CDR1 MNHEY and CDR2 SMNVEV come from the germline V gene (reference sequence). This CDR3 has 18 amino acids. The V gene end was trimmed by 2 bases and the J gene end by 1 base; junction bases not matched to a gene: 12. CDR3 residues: CASSLTPSTSGWSYEQYF. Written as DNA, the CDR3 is TGTGCCAGCAGTTTAACCCCCTCGACTAGCGGCTGGTCCTACGAGCAGTACTTC.

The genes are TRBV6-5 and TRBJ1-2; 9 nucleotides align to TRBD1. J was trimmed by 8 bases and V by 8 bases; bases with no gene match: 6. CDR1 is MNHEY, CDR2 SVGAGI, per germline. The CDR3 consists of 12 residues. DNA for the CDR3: TGTGCCAGCCTTACAGGGGGCTGGGGCTACACCTTC. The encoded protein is CASLTGGWGYTF.

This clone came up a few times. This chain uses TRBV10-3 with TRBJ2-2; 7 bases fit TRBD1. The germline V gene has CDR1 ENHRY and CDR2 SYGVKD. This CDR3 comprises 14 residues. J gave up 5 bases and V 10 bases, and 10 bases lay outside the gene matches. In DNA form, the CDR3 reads TGTGCCACCGGAGAGGGGGCAAATACCGGGGAGCTGTTTTTT. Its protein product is CATGEGANTGELFF.

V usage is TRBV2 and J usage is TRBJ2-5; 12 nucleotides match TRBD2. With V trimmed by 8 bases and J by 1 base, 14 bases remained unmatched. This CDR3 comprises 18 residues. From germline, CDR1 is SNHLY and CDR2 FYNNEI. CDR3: CASVSGTSGPMGQETQYF. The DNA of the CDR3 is TGTGCCAGCGTTTCCGGGACTAGCGGGCCCATGGGCCAAGAGACCCAGTACTTC.

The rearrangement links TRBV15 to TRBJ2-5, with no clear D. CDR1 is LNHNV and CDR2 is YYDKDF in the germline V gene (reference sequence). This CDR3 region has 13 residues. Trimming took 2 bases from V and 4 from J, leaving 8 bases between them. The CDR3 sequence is CATSRSGRETQYF. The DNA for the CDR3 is TGTGCCACCAGCAGATCGGGTCGAGAGACCCAGTACTTC.

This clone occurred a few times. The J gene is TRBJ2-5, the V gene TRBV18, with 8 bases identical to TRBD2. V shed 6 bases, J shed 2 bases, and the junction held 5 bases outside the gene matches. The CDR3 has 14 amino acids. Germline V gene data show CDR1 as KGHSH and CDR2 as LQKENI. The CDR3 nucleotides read TGTGCCAGCTCCCCTCCTAGCGGGCAAGAGACCCAGTACTTC. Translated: CASSPPSGQETQYF. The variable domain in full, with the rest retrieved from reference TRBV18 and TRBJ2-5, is NAGVMQNPRHLVRRRGQEARLRCSPMKGHSHVYWYRQLPEEGLKFMVYLQKENIIDESGMPKERFSAEFPKEGPSILRIQQVVRGDSAAYFCASSPPSGQETQYFGPGTRLLVL.

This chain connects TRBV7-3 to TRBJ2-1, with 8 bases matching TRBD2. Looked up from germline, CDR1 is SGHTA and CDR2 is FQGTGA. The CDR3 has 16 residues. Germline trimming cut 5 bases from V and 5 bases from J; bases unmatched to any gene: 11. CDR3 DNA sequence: TGTGCCAGCAGCCCCCGCGGTAGCGGGGACAACAATGAGCAGTTCTTC. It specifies CASSPRGSGDNNEQFF. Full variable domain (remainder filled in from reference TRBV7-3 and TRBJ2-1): GAGVSQTPSNKVTEKGKYVELRCDPISGHTALYWYRQSLGQGPEFLIYFQGTGAADDSGLPNDRFFAVRPEGSVSTLKIQRTERGDSAVYLCASSPRGSGDNNEQFFGPGTRLTVL.

The CDR3 loop is CASSIGAGRLNTEAFF. The CDR3 DNA follows: TGTGCCAGTAGTATAGGAGCGGGACGGTTGAACACTGAAGCTTTCTTT. The V call is TRBV19, the J call TRBJ1-1; possible D gene TRBD1, 5 bases. The CDR3 sequence is 16 residues long. Germline CDR1 reads LNHDA; CDR2 reads SQIVND (reference sequence). V lost 1 base and J lost 0, with 12 bases in between.

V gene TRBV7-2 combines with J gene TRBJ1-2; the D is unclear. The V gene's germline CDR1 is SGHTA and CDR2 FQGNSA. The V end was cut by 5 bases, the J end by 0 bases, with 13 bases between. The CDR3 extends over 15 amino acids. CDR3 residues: CASSPQNAANYGYTF. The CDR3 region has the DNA TGTGCCAGCAGCCCGCAGAATGCCGCTAACTATGGCTACACCTTC. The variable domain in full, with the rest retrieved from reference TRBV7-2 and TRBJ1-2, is GAGVSQSPSNKVTEKGKDVELRCDPISGHTALYWYRQSLGQGLEFLIYFQGNSAPDKSGLPSDRFSAERTGGSVSTLTIQRTQQEDSAVYLCASSPQNAANYGYTFGSGTRLTVV.

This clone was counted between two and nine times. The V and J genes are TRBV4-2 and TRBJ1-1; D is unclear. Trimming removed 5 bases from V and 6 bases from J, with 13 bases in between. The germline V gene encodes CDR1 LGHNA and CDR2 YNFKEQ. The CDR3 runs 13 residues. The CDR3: CASSSTGRAEAFF. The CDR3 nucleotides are TGTGCCAGCAGCAGCACGGGGAGGGCTGAAGCTTTCTTT.

CDR3 region: CASRTLTAPSTDTQYF. Here the CDR3 DNA reads TGTGCCAGCAGGACCCTCACAGCCCCGAGCACAGATACGCAGTATTTT. V and J are TRBV28 and TRBJ2-3, with D hard to call. The CDR3 totals 16 residues. V lost 6 bases to trimming and J lost 0 bases, with 16 bases between them. The germline CDR1 and CDR2 sequences are MDHEN and SYDVKM.

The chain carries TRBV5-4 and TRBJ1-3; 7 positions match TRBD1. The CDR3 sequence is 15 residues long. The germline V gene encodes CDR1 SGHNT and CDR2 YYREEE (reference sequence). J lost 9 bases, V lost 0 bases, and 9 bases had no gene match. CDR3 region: CASSLEGQGVGTIYF. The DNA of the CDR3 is TGTGCCAGCAGCTTGGAGGGCCAGGGGGTAGGCACCATATATTTT.

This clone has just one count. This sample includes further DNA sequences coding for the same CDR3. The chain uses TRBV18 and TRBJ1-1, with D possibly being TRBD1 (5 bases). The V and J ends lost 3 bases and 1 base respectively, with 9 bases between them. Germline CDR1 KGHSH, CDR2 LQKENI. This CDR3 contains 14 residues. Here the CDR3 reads CASSPQGGNTEAFF. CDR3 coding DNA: TGTGCCAGCTCACCTCAGGGCGGGAACACTGAAGCTTTCTTT.

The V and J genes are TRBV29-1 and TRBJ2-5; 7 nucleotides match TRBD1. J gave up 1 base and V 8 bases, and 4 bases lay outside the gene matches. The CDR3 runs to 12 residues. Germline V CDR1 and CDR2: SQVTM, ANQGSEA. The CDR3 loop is CSFRQGQETQYF. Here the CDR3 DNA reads TGCAGCTTCAGACAGGGCCAAGAGACCCAGTACTTC.

The CDR3 is CAIQRGYTDTQYF. CDR3 DNA sequence: TGTGCCATCCAGCGGGGCTACACAGATACGCAGTATTTT. The V and J genes are TRBV12-3 or TRBV12-4 and TRBJ2-3, with 7 nucleotides matching TRBD2. The length of the CDR3 is 13 residues. With V trimmed by 10 bases and J by 2 bases, 6 bases remained unmatched.

This CDR3 reads CASSLVQAGELFF. The CDR3 nucleotides read TGTGCCAGCAGCTTAGTACAGGCCGGGGAGCTGTTTTTT. The rearrangement uses TRBV11-3 and TRBJ2-2, with D perhaps matching TRBD1 (5 bases). Germline lookup yields CDR1 SGHNT and CDR2 YENEEA. Trimming took 1 base from V and 6 from J, leaving 6 bases between them. The CDR3 consists of 13 residues.

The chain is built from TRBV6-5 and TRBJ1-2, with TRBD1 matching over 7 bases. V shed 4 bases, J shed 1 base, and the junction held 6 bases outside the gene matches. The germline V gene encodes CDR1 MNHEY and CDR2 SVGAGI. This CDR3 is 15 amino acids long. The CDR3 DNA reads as TGTGCCAGCAGTTCCCCGGGACAGAGTAACTATGGCTACACCTTC. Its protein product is CASSSPGQSNYGYTF.

The CDR3 loop is CASSQTVGLSYEQYF. The CDR3 nucleotides read TGCGCCAGCAGCCAAACCGTGGGCCTCTCCTACGAGCAGTACTTC. The rearrangement uses TRBV4-1 and TRBJ2-7; no clear D. Germline V CDR1 and CDR2: MGHRA, YSYEKL. CDR3 length equals 15 residues. V lost 2 bases and J 0 bases, leaving 11 bases between the germline ends.

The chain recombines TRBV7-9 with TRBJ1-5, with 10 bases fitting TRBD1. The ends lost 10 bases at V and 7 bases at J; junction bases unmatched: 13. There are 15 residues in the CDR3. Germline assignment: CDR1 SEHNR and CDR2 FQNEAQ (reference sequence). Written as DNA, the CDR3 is TGTGCCACCGGGGGGACAGGGGTGTATAGCCAGCCCCAGCATTTT. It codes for CATGGTGVYSQPQHF.

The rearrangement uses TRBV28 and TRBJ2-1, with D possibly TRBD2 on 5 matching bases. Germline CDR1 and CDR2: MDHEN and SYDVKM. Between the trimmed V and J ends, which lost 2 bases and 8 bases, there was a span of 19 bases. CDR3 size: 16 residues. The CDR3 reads CASSLRGRILEDEQFF. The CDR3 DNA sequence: TGTGCCAGCAGTTTAAGAGGCAGGATCCTGGAGGATGAGCAGTTCTTC.

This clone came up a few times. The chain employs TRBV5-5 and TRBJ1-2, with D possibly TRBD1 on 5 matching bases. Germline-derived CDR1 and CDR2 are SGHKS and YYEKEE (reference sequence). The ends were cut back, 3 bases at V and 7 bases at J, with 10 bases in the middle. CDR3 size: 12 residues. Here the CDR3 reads CASSWGAVGYTF. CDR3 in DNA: TGTGCCAGCAGCTGGGGCGCGGTTGGCTACACCTTC. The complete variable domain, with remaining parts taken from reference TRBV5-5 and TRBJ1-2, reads DAGVTQSPTHLIKTRGQQVTLRCSPISGHKSVSWYQQVLGQGPQFIFQYYEKEERGRGNFPDRFSARQFPNYSSELNVNALLLGDSALYLCASSWGAVGYTFGSGTRLTVV.

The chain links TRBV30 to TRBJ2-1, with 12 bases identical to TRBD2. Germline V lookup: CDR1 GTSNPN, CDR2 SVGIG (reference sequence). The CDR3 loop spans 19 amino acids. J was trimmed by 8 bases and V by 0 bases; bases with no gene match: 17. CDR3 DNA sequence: TGTGCCTGGAGTGTCGGGTCTAGCGGGAGGGTATGGCCGTTCGATGAGCAGTTCTTC. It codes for CAWSVGSSGRVWPFDEQFF. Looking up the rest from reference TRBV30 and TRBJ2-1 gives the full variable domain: SQTIHQWPATLVQPVGSPLSLECTVEGTSNPNLYWYRQAAGRGLQLLFYSVGIGQISSEVPQNLSASRPQDRQFILSSKKLLLSDSGFYLCAWSVGSSGRVWPFDEQFFGPGTRLTVL.

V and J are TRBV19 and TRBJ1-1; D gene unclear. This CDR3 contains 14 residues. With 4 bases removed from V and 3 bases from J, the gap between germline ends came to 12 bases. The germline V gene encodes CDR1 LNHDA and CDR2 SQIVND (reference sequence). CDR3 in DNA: TGTGCCAGTAGTAGTGTAGGCGGCGACACTGAAGCTTTCTTT. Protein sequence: CASSSVGGDTEAFF.

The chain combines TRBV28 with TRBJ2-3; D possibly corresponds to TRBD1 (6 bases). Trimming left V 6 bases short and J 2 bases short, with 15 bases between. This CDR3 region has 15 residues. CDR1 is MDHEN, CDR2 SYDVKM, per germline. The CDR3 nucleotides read TGTGCCAGCAGCCCAGGGGCGGTCGACACAGATACGCAGTATTTT. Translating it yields CASSPGAVDTDTQYF.

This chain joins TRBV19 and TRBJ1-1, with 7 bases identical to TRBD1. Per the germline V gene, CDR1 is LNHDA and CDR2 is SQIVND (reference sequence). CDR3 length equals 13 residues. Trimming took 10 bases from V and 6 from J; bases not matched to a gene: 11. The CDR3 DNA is TGTGCCACCTCAGGGGGAGGAGGAGCTGAAGCTTTCTTT. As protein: CATSGGGGAEAFF.

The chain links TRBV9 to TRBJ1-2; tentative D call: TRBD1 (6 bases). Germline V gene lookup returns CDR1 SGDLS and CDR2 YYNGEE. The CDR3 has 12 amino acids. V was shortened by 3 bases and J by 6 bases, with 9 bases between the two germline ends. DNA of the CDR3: TGTGCCAGCAGCGACAGGGCAGATGGCTACACCTTC. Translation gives CASSDRADGYTF.